The entry below gives a single TCR beta chain sequence along with its context. This sample was taken from a study of T cell changes during pregnancy in multiple sclerosis. V was pared by 7 bases and J by 8 bases, with 15 bases of the junction left unmatched. The CDR3 is 16 residues long. CDR1 SNHLY and CDR2 FYNNEI come from the germline V gene. Some clones are missing from TCRdb's copy, which holds only in-frame ones; the method was immunoSEQ multiplex PCR. The sample shows more than 90,000 clones, 92% of them seen only once. Sequenced here: peripheral blood, sampled in the third trimester of pregnancy. The chain joins TRBV2 to TRBJ1-2, with 11 bases fitting TRBD1. The clonotype originates from a female donor with multiple sclerosis, enrolled in a pregnancy study. As DNA, the CDR3 is TGTGCCAGCACTTTGGACAGGGGGCAGGGCGGACGAGGCTACACCTTC. As protein: CASTLDRGQGGRGYTF. The full variable domain, its missing parts supplied by reference TRBV2 and TRBJ1-2, is EPEVTQTPSHQVTQMGQEVILRCVPISNHLYFYWYRQILGQKVEFLVSFYNNEISEKSEIFDDQFSVERPDGSNFTLKIRSTKLEDSAMYFCASTLDRGQGGRGYTFGSGTRLTVV.